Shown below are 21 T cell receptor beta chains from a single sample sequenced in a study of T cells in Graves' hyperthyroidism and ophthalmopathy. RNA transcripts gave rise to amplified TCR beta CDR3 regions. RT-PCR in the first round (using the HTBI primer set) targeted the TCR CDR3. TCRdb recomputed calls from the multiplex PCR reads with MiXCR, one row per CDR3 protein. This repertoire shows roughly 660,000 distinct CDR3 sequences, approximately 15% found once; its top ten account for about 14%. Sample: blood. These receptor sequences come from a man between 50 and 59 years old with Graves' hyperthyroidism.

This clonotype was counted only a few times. The CDR3 nucleotides are TGTGCCAGCAGTTTAATACAGGCCTCTTCCGGTGAGCAGTACTTC. This gives the protein CASSLIQASSGEQYF. The J gene is TRBJ2-7, the V gene TRBV28; D is possibly TRBD1 (5 bases). This CDR3 region has 15 residues. Trimming removed 2 bases at V and 7 bases at J, with 18 bases between. The germline CDR1 and CDR2 sequences are MDHEN and SYDVKM.

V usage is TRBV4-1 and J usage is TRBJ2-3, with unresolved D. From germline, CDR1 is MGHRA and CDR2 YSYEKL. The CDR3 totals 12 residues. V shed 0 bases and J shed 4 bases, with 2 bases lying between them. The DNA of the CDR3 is TGCGCCAGCAGCCAAGACTCAGATACGCAGTATTTT. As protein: CASSQDSDTQYF.

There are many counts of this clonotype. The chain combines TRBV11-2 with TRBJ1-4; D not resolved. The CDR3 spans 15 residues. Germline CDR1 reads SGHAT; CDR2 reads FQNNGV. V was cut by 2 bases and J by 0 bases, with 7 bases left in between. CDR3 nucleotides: TGTGCCAGCAGCTTATCGTATACAACTAATGAAAAACTGTTTTTT. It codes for CASSLSYTTNEKLFF.

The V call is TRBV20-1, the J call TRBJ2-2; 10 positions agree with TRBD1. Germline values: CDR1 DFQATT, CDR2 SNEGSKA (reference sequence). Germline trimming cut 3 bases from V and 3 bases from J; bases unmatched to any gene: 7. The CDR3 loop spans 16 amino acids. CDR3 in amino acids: CSASEGTGVDTGELFF. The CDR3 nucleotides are TGCAGTGCTAGTGAAGGGACAGGGGTGGACACCGGGGAGCTGTTTTTT.

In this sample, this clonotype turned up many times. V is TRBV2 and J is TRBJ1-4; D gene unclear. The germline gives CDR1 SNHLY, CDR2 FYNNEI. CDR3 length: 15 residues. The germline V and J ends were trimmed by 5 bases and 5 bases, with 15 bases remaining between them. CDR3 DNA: TGTGCCAGCAGTTCATTTAGCAGACGAAATGAAAAACTGTTTTTT. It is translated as CASSSFSRRNEKLFF.

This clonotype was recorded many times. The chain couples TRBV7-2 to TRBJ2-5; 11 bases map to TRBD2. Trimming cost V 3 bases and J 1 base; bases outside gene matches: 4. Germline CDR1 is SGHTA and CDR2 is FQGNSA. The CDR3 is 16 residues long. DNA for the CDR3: TGTGCCAGCAGCTTGGGACTAGCGGACTTCCAAGAGACCCAGTACTTC. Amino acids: CASSLGLADFQETQYF.

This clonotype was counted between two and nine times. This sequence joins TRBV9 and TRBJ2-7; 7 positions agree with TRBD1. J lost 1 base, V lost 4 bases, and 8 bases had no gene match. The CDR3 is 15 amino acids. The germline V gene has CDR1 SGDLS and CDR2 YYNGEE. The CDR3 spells CASSPWDSVSYEQYF. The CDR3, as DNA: TGTGCCAGCAGCCCCTGGGACAGCGTATCCTACGAGCAGTACTTC.

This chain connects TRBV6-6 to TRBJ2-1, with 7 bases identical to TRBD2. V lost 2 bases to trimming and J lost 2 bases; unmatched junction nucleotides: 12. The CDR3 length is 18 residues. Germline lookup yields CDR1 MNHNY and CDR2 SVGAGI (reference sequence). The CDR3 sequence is CASSYARDYPETYNEQFF. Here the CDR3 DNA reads TGTGCCAGCAGTTACGCTCGGGACTACCCAGAAACCTACAATGAGCAGTTCTTC.

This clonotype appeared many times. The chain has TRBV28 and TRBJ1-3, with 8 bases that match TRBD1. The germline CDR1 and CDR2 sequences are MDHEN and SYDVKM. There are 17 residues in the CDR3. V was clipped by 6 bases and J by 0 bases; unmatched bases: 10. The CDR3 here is CASRTAGGRGSGNTIYF. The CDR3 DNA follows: TGTGCCAGCAGGACCGCAGGGGGCCGGGGCTCTGGAAACACCATATATTTT.

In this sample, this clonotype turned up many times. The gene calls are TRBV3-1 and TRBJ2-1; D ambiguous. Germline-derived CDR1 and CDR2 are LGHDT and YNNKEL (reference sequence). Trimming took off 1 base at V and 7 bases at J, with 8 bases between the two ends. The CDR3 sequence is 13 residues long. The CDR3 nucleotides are TGTGCCAGCAGCCAAGTAACAGAGAATGAGCAGTTCTTC. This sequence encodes CASSQVTENEQFF.

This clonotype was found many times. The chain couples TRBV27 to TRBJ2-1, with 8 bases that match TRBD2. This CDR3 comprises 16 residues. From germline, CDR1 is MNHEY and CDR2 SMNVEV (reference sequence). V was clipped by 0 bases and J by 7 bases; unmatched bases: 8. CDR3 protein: CASSLSVQREWNEQFF. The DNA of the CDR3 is TGTGCCAGCAGTTTATCGGTCCAGCGGGAGTGGAATGAGCAGTTCTTC.

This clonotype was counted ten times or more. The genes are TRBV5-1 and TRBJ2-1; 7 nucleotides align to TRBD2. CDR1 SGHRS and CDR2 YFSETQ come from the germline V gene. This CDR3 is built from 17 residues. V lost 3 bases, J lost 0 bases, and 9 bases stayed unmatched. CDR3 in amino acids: CASSYPSGSSSYNEQFF. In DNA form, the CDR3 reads TGCGCCAGCAGCTACCCTAGCGGATCGAGCTCCTACAATGAGCAGTTCTTC. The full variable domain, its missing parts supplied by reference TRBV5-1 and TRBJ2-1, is KAGVTQTPRYLIKTRGQQVTLSCSPISGHRSVSWYQQTPGQGLQFLFEYFSETQRNKGNFPGRFSGRQFSNSRSEMNVSTLELGDSALYLCASSYPSGSSSYNEQFFGPGTRLTVL.

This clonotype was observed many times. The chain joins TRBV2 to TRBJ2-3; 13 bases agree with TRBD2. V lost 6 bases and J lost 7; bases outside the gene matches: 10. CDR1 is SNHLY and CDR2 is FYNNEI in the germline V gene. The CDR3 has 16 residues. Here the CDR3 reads CASRESSGLAGNTQYF. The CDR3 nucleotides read TGTGCCAGCAGGGAATCATCGGGACTAGCGGGAAATACGCAGTATTTT.

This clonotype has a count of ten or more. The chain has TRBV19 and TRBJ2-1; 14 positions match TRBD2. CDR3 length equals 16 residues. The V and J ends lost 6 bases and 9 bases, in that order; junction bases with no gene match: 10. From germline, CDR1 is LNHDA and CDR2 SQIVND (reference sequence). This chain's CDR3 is CASRWDGGLAGAEQFF. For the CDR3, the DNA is TGTGCCAGTAGATGGGACGGGGGACTAGCGGGAGCTGAGCAGTTCTTC.

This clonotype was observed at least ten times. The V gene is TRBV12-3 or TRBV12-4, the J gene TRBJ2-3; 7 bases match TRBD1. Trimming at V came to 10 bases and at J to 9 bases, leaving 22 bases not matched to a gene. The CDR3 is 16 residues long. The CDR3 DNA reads TGTGCCACCCTCGAACAGGGGTCTGTTTCGGCTGCCACGCAGTATTTT. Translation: CATLEQGSVSAATQYF.

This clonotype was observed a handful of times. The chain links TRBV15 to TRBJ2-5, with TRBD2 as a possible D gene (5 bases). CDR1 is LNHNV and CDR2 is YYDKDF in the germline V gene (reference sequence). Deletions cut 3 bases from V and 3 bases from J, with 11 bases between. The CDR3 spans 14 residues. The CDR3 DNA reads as TGTGCCACCAGCAGTGACTATCTAAAAGAGACCCAGTACTTC. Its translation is CATSSDYLKETQYF.

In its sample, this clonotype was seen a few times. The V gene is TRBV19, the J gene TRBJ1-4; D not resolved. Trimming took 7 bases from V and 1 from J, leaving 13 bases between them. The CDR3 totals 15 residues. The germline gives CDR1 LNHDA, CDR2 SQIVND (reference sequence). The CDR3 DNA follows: TGTGCCAGTACCTCAGGTTGGAAAACTAATGAAAAACTGTTTTTT. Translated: CASTSGWKTNEKLFF.

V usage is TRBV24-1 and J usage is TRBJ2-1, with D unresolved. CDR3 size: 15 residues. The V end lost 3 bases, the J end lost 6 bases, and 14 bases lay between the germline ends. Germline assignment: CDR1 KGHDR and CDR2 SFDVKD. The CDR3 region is CATSDKRLDRNEQFF. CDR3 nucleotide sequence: TGTGCCACCAGTGATAAGAGATTGGACCGCAATGAGCAGTTCTTC.

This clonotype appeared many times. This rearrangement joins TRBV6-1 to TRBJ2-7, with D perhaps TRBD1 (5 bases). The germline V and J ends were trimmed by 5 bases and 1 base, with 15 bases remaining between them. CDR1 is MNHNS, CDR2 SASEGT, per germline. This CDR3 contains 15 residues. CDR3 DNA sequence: TGTGCCAGCAGTCAACGACAGTACCTATCCTACGAGCAGTACTTC. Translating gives CASSQRQYLSYEQYF.

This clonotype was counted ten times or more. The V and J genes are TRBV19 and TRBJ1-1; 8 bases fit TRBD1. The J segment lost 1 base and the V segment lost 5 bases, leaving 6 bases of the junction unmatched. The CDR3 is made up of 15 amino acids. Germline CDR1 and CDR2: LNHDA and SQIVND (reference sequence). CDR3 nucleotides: TGTGCCAGTAGTCCTGCCGGGACAGGGAACACTGAAGCTTTCTTT. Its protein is CASSPAGTGNTEAFF.

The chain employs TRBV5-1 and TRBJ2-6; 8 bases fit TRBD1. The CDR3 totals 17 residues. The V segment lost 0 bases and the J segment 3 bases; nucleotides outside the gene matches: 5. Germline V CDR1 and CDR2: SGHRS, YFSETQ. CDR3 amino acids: CASSLAPGGFGANVLTF. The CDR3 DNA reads TGCGCCAGCAGCTTGGCCCCAGGGGGCTTTGGGGCCAACGTCCTGACTTTC.